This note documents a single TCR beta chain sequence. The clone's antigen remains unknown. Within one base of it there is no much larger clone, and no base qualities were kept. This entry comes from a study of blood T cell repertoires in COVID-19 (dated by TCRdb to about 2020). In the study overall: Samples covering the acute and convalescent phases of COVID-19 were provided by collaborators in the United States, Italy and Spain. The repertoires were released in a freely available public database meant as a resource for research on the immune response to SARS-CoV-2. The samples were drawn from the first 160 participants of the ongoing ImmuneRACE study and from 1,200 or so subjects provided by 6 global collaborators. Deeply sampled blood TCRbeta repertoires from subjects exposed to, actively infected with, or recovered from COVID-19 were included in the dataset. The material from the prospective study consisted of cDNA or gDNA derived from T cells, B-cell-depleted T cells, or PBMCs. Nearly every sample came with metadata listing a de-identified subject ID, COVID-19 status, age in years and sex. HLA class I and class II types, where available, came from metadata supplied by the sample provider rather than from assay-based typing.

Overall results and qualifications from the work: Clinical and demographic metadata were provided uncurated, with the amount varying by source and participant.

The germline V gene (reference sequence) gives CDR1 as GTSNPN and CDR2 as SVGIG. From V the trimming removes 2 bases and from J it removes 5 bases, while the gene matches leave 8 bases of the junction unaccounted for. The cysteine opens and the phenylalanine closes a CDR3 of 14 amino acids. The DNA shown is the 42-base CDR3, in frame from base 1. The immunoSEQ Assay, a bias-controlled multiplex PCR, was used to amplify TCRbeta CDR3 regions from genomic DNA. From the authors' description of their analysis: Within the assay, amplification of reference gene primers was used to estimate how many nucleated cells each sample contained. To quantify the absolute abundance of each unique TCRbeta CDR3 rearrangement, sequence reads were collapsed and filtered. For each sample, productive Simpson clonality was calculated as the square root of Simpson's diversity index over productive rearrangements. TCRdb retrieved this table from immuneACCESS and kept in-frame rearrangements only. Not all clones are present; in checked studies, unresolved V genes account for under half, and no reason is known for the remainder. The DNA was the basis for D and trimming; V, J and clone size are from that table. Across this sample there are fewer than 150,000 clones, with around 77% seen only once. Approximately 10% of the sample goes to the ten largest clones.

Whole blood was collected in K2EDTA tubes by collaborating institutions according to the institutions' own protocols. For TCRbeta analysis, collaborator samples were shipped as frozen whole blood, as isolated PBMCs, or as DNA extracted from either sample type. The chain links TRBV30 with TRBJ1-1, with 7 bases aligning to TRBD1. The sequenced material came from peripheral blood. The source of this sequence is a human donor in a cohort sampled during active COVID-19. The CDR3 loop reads CAWSSPGGGTEAFF. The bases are TGTGCCTGGAGTTCGCCAGGGGGTGGGACTGAAGCTTTCTTT.